The sequence of this TCR beta chain was determined in a study of cytomegalovirus exposure and HLA in healthy donors. Remarks on this clone: Its antigen is undetermined.

The donors were healthy bone marrow donors. Overall study results and limits: Beyond CMV serostatus, there was no information to go on about immune exposure. Analyses of presence and absence presupposed an approximately uniform sequencing depth across donors. Reported performance of the classifier showed diagnosis of cytomegalovirus status with high specificity and sensitivity.

Use of 60 Vbeta and 13 Jbeta primers characterized the PCR. The repertoire was sequenced with immunoSEQ multiplex PCR; TCRdb's copy has only in-frame clones and lacks some. Of 95,000 to 150,000 clones listed, under 70% were seen once; the top ten hold approximately 1.5%. V dropped 3 bases and J dropped 3 bases, with 9 bases sitting between them. The germline V gene encodes CDR1 SNHLY and CDR2 FYNNEI. This CDR3 has 13 amino acids. The sample comprised PBMCs. This chain joins TRBV2 and TRBJ2-7, with TRBD2 as a possible D gene (5 bases). This clonotype was obtained from a man in his late teens or twenties in good health and CMV-seronegative. The chain's CDR3 is CASSDGLGYEQYF. In DNA, the CDR3 is TGTGCCAGCAGTGATGGACTTGGCTACGAGCAGTACTTC.